These T cell receptor beta chains were read from a single sample in a study of long-term antiretroviral therapy in people with HIV. The method was immunoSEQ multiplex PCR; TCRdb's version includes in-frame clones alone and lacks a portion of them. This sample carries 20,000 or so clones, more than 75% of them seen once, and the ten largest clones take more than 3.5%. Sequencing was performed on unsorted PBMCs, taken almost 6 years after starting antiretroviral therapy. Receptors were obtained from a man aged 25-45 years with HIV. Both conserved end residues are part of each CDR3. Each record gives: V gene, CDR3 length, CDR3 protein.

TRBV4-3,18,CASSQSVIAGGIQETQYF
TRBV6-5,13,CASAWSTNEKLFF
TRBV7-9,14,CASSSGQGLQPQHF
TRBV18,13,CASSPPGGGMQYF
TRBV5-1,13,CASSSTSPYEQYF
TRBV4-1,13,CASSQDTVAEQYF
TRBV5-1,13,CASSLEGTDTQYF
TRBV6-6,14,CASKVTSGMYEQYF
TRBV27,14,CASSLNTFNTEAFF
TRBV15,13,CATTRDRQEKLFF
TRBV7-8,16,CASSLGGGYRNSPLHF
TRBV10-3,19,CAISEPPGLAGGSYNEQFF
TRBV28,16,CASSWTGGRGNQPQHF
TRBV19,15,CASRIKQGDTGELFF
TRBV19,15,CASSMRGQGTDTQYF
TRBV27,24,CASGSRGPAGTTVWDRSGANVLTF
TRBV28,16,CASSGGQGIHGNTIYF
TRBV6-4,16,CASSDSGGSSYNEQFF
TRBV28,14,CASSTGQGSTEAFF
TRBV28,13,CASSLGRVYEQYF
TRBV2,13,CASRGQGYNEQFF
TRBV6-1,15,CASRPGDGRNQPQHF
TRBV7-9,16,CASSVVAGGGVDTQYF
TRBV7-2,14,CASSLDRRGYGYTF
TRBV7-3,14,CASSLGEYHNEQFF